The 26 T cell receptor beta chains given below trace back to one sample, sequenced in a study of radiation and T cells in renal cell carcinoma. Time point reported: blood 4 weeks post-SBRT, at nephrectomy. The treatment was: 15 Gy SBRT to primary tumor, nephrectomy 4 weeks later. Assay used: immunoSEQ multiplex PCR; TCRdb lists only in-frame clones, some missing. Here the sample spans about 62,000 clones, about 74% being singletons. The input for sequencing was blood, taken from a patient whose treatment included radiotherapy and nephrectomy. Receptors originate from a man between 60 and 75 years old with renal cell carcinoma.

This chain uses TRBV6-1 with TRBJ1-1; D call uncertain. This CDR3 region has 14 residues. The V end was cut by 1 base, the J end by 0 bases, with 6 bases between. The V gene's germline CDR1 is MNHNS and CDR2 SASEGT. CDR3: CASSEVGMNTEAFF. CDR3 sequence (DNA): TGTGCCAGCAGTGAAGTAGGCATGAACACTGAAGCTTTCTTT.

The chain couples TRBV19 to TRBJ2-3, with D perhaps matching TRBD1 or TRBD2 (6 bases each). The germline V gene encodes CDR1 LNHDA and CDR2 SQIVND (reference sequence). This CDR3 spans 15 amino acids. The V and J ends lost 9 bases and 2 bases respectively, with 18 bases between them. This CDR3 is CASRLGGSNTDTQYF. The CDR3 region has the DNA TGTGCCAGCCGGCTGGGGGGCAGCAACACAGATACGCAGTATTTT.

The CDR3 DNA reads TGTGCCAGCAGCTTATCGGGAGAGAGGGATGAGCAGTTCTTC. This translates into CASSLSGERDEQFF. This chain connects TRBV7-3 to TRBJ2-1, with a possible D match to TRBD2 (6 bases). This CDR3 has 14 amino acids. CDR1 is SGHTA and CDR2 is FQGTGA in the germline V gene. Trimming left V 2 bases short and J 8 bases short, with 13 bases between. The variable domain in full, completed from reference TRBV7-3 and TRBJ2-1, reads GAGVSQTPSNKVTEKGKYVELRCDPISGHTALYWYRQSLGQGPEFLIYFQGTGAADDSGLPNDRFFAVRPEGSVSTLKIQRTERGDSAVYLCASSLSGERDEQFFGPGTRLTVL.

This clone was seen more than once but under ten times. The CDR3 is CASSPGQEQGGELFF. CDR3 DNA: TGTGCCAGCAGTCCCGGACAGGAACAGGGCGGGGAGCTGTTTTTT. J is TRBJ2-2 and V is TRBV6-4; the match to TRBD1 covers 7 bases. Per the germline V gene, CDR1 is MRHNA and CDR2 is SNTAGT. J lost 7 bases, V lost 5 bases, and 10 bases had no gene match. The CDR3 has 15 amino acids.

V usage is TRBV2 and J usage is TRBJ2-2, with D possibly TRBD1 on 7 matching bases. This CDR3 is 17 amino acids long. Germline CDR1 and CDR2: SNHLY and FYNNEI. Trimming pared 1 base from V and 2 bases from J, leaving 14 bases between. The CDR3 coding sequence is TGTGCCAGCAGTGAAGAAGGAGGGGGCCCAAACACCGGGGAGCTGTTTTTT. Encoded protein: CASSEEGGGPNTGELFF.

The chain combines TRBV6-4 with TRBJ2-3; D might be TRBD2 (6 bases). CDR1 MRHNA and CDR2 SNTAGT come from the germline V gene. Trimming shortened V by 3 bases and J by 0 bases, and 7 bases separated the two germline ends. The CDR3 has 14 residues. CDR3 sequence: CASSELASTDTQYF. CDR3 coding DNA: TGTGCCAGCAGTGAACTAGCAAGCACAGATACGCAGTATTTT.

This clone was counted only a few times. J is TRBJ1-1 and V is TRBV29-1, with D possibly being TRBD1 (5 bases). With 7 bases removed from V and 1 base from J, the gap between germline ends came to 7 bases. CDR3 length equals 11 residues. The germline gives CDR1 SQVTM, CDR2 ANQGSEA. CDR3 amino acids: CSGGTNTEAFF. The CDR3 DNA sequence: TGCAGCGGGGGCACGAACACTGAAGCTTTCTTT.

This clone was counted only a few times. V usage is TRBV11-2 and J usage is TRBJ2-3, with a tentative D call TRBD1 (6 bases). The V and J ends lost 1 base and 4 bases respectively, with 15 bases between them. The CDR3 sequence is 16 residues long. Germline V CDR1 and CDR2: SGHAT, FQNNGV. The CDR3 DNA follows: TGTGCCAGCAGCTTAGGAGCGAGGACAGAGGCAGATACGCAGTATTTT. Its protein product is CASSLGARTEADTQYF. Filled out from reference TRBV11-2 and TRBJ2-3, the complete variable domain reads EAGVAQSPRYKIIEKRQSVAFWCNPISGHATLYWYQQILGQGPKLLIQFQNNGVVDDSQLPKDRFSAERLKGVDSTLKIQPAKLEDSAVYLCASSLGARTEADTQYFGPGTRLTVL.

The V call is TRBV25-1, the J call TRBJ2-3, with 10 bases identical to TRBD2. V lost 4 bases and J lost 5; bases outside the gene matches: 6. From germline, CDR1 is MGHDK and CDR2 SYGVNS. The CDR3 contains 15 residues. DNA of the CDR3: TGTGCCAGCAGTGCGAGCGGGAGGGCCGTAGATACGCAGTATTTT. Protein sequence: CASSASGRAVDTQYF.

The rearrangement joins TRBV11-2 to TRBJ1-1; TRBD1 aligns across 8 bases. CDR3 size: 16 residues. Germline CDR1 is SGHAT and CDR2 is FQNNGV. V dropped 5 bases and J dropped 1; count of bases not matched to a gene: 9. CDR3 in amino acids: CASSRGQGGGNTEAFF. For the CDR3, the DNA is TGTGCCAGCAGCCGAGGACAGGGCGGGGGGAACACTGAAGCTTTCTTT.

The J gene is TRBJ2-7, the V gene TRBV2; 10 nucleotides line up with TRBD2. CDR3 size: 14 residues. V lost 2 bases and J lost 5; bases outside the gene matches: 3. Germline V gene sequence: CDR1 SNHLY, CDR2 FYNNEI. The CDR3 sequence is CASSEPSGSNEQYV. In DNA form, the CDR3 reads TGTGCCAGCAGTGAACCTAGCGGGAGTAACGAGCAGTACGTC.

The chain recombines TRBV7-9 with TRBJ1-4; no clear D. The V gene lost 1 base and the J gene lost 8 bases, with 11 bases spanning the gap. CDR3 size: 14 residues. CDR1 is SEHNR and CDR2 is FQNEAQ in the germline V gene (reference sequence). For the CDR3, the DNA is TGTGCCAGCAGCTTAGAGAGGAGCGACGAAAAACTGTTTTTT. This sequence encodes CASSLERSDEKLFF.

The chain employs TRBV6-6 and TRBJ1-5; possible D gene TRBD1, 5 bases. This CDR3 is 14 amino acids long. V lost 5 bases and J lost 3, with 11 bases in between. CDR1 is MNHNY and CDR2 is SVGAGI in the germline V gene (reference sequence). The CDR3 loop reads CASSPLQVNQPQHF. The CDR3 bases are TGTGCCAGCAGTCCACTACAGGTCAATCAGCCCCAGCATTTT.

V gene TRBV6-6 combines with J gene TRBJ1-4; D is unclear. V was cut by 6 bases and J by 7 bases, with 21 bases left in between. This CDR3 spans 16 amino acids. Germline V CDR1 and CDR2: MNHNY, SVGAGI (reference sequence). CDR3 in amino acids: CASSPREGGGSEKLFF. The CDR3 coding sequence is TGTGCCAGCAGCCCAAGAGAGGGAGGCGGTAGTGAAAAACTGTTTTTT.

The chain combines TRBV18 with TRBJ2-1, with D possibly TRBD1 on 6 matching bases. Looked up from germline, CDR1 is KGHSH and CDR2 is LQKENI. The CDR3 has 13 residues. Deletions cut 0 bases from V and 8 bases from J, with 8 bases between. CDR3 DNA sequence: TGTGCCAGCTCACCACCGTCAGGGGATGAGCAGTTCTTC. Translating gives CASSPPSGDEQFF.

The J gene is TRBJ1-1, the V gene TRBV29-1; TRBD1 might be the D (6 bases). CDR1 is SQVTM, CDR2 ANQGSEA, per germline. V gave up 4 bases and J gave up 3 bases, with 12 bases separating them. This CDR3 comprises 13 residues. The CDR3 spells CSVGLRQDTEAFF. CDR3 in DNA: TGCAGCGTTGGACTTCGACAGGACACTGAAGCTTTCTTT.

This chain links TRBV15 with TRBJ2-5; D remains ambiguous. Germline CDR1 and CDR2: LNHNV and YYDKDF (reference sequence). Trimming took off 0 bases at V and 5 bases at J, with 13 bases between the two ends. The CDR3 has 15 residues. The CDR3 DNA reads TGTGCCACCAGCAGAGATCTAGGGTTTGTGGAGACCCAGTACTTC. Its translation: CATSRDLGFVETQYF.

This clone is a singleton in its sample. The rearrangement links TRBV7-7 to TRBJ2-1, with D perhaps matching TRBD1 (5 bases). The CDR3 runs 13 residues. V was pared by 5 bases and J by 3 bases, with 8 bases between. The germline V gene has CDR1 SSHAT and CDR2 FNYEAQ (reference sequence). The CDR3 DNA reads TGTGCCAGCAGCCGTGACAGCTACAATGAGCAGTTCTTC. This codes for CASSRDSYNEQFF.

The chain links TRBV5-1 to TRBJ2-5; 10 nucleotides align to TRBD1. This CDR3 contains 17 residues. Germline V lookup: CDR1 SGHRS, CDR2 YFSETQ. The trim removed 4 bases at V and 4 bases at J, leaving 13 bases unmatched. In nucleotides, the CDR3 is TGCGCCAGCAGCGAGTCCGGGACAGGGGTGTATGGAGAGACCCAGTACTTC. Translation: CASSESGTGVYGETQYF.

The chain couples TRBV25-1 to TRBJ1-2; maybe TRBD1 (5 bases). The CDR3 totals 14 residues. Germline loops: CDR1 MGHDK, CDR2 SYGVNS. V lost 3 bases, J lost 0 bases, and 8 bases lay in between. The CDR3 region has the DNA TGTGCCAGCAGTGATCCGGGGGCTAACTATGGCTACACCTTC. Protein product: CASSDPGANYGYTF.

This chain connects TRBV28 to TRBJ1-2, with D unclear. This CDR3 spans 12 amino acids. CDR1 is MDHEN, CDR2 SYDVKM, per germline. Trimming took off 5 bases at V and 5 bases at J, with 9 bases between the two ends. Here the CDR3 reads CASSLNSYGYTF. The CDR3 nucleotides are TGTGCCAGCAGTCTAAACAGTTATGGCTACACCTTC.

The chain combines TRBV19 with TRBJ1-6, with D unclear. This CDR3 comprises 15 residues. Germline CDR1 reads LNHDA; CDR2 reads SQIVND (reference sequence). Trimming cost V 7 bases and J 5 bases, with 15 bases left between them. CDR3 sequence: CASNPGRENNSPLHF. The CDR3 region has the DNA TGTGCCAGTAACCCCGGACGAGAAAATAATTCACCCCTCCACTTT.

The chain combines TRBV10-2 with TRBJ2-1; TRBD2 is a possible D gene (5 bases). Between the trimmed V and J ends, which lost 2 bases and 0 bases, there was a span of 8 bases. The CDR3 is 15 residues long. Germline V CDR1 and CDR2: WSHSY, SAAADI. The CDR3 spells CASSEEGSSYNEQFF. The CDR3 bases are TGCGCCAGCAGTGAGGAGGGTAGCTCCTACAATGAGCAGTTCTTC.

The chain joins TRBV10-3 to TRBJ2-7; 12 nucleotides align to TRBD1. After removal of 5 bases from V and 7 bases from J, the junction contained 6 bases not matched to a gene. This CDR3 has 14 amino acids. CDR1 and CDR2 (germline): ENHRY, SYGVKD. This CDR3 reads CAISPGQGAGEQYF. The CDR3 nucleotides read TGTGCCATCAGTCCGGGACAGGGGGCCGGGGAGCAGTACTTC.

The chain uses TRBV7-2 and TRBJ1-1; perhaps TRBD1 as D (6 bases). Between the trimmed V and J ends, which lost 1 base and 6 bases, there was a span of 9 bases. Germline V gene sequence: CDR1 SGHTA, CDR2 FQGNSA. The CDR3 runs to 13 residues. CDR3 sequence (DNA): TGTGCCAGCAGCTTAGGGGGGCGCGCTGAAGCTTTCTTT. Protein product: CASSLGGRAEAFF.

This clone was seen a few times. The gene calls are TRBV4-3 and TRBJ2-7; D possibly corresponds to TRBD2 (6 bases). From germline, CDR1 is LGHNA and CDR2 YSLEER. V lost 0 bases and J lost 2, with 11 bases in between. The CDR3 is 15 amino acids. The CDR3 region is CASSQDASDTYEQYF. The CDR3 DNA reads TGCGCCAGCAGCCAAGACGCTAGCGACACCTACGAGCAGTACTTC.